These 26 T cell receptor beta chains share one sample of origin, sequenced in a study of T cell responses to AZD1222 COVID-19 vaccine. Assay used: immunoSEQ multiplex PCR; TCRdb lists only in-frame clones, some missing. The profile shows fewer than 110,000 clones, 90% of them singletons. The specimen comprised peripheral blood, sampled on day 0 of AZD1222 vaccination. These receptor sequences come from an adult in good health.

The V gene is TRBV2, the J gene TRBJ1-2; D is uncertain. Trimming removed 7 bases from V and 1 base from J, with 13 bases in between. Germline CDR1 SNHLY, CDR2 FYNNEI. The CDR3 extends over 14 amino acids. This chain's CDR3 is CASTNDKINYGYTF. CDR3 nucleotide sequence: TGTGCCAGCACCAATGACAAGATTAACTATGGCTACACCTTC.

The chain employs TRBV19 and TRBJ1-5; perhaps TRBD1 as D (5 bases). In germline, CDR1 is LNHDA, CDR2 SQIVND (reference sequence). This CDR3 is 16 amino acids long. V was shortened by 4 bases and J by 11 bases, with 24 bases between the two germline ends. The CDR3 here is CASSKLFGGGGQSQHF. The CDR3 bases are TGTGCCAGTAGTAAATTGTTCGGGGGTGGAGGGCAATCCCAGCATTTT.

J is TRBJ1-4 and V is TRBV19; D uncertain. This CDR3 is built from 15 residues. The V gene's germline CDR1 is LNHDA and CDR2 SQIVND (reference sequence). Trimming left V 7 bases short and J 4 bases short, with 16 bases between. The CDR3 sequence is CASTAKRRVNEKLFF. In nucleotides, the CDR3 is TGTGCCAGTACCGCGAAGAGGAGGGTTAATGAAAAACTGTTTTTT.

The chain uses TRBV5-5 and TRBJ2-3; perhaps TRBD2 as D (6 bases). Germline V gives CDR1 SGHKS, CDR2 YYEKEE (reference sequence). CDR3 length: 14 amino acids. The V end was cut by 4 bases, the J end by 13 bases, with 22 bases between. CDR3 coding DNA: TGTGCCAGCAGCCCTAGACTAGGGGCCCGCAATGAGTATTTT. It encodes CASSPRLGARNEYF.

The chain links TRBV12-3 or TRBV12-4 to TRBJ1-1; D may be TRBD1 (6 bases). This CDR3 comprises 13 residues. Between the trimmed V and J ends, which lost 3 bases and 7 bases, there was a span of 12 bases. The CDR3 sequence is CASSFTGRNEAFF. DNA for the CDR3: TGTGCCAGCAGTTTTACAGGGCGGAATGAAGCTTTCTTT.

This chain links TRBV19 with TRBJ1-2; D not certain. CDR3 size: 14 residues. Deletions cut 3 bases from V and 5 bases from J, with 13 bases between. Germline V gene lookup returns CDR1 LNHDA and CDR2 SQIVND (reference sequence). The CDR3 sequence is CASSIAMSVYGYTF. CDR3 DNA: TGTGCCAGTAGTATCGCCATGTCGGTATATGGCTACACCTTC.

This clone was detected a few times. The CDR3 region has the DNA TGTGCCAGCAGCCAAGAACCCGCAGCGTCGTTGGGCTACACCTTC. Translation: CASSQEPAASLGYTF. The rearrangement links TRBV3-1 (or the pseudogene TRBV3-2) to TRBJ1-2; no clear D gene. V was pared by 0 bases and J by 8 bases, with 16 bases between. CDR3 length: 15 amino acids. CDR1 LGHDT and CDR2 YNNKEL come from the germline V gene (reference sequence).

The chain joins TRBV3-1 (or the pseudogene TRBV3-2) to TRBJ2-7; a weak D match, TRBD2 (6 bases). The V and J ends lost 4 bases and 0 bases respectively, with 13 bases between them. Germline V lookup: CDR1 LGHDT, CDR2 YNNKEL (reference sequence). This CDR3 is built from 15 residues. In DNA, the CDR3 is TGTGCCAGCAGCCCCCAGGGACTGCCCTCCTACGAGCAGTACTTC. Protein sequence: CASSPQGLPSYEQYF.

J is TRBJ2-2 and V is TRBV2; possibly TRBD1 for D (6 bases). CDR3 length: 14 residues. The germline gives CDR1 SNHLY, CDR2 FYNNEI. V was trimmed by 5 bases and J by 1 base, leaving 8 bases between them. The CDR3 protein is CASSKTGNTGELFF. CDR3 nucleotides: TGTGCCAGCAGTAAGACAGGGAACACCGGGGAGCTGTTTTTT.

This rearrangement joins TRBV10-2 to TRBJ2-5; D is ambiguous. The CDR3 consists of 13 residues. V was pared by 7 bases and J by 2 bases, with 11 bases between. Per germline, CDR1 WSHSY and CDR2 SAAADI. The CDR3 bases are TGCGCCAGCACGGGCAGCCCGCAAGAGACCCAGTACTTC. Its translation is CASTGSPQETQYF.

V gene TRBV10-3 combines with J gene TRBJ1-5, with D possibly matching TRBD1 (5 bases). This CDR3 has 13 amino acids. CDR1 and CDR2 (germline): ENHRY, SYGVKD. The V end was cut by 5 bases, the J end by 10 bases, with 15 bases between. As DNA, the CDR3 is TGTGCCATCAGTCCGACAGAGGAAGAACCCCAGCATTTT. Translated, it gives CAISPTEEEPQHF.

In DNA, the CDR3 is TGTGCCATCAGTGGGGGACAGAACACTGAAGCTTTCTTT. This sequence encodes CAISGGQNTEAFF. This chain uses TRBV10-3 with TRBJ1-1; TRBD1 might be the D (6 bases). Looked up from germline, CDR1 is ENHRY and CDR2 is SYGVKD. This CDR3 is built from 13 residues. Trimming removed 4 bases from V and 1 base from J, with 7 bases in between.

The V gene is TRBV7-2, the J gene TRBJ1-1; D ambiguous. The V and J ends lost 4 bases and 2 bases respectively, with 14 bases between them. There are 15 residues in the CDR3. Germline-derived CDR1 and CDR2 are SGHTA and FQGNSA. CDR3 loop: CASSWPGRGNTEAFF. DNA of the CDR3: TGTGCCAGCAGCTGGCCCGGTCGGGGAAACACTGAAGCTTTCTTT.

CDR3 sequence: CASSQGQGVARYQPQHF. CDR3 in DNA: TGCGCCAGCAGCCAAGGACAGGGAGTGGCCAGGTACCAGCCCCAGCATTTT. J is TRBJ1-5 and V is TRBV4-1; 7 bases are a match to TRBD1. Trimming cost V 1 base and J 7 bases; bases outside gene matches: 13. The CDR3 length is 17 residues. Germline V gene data show CDR1 as MGHRA and CDR2 as YSYEKL.

This chain links TRBV25-1 with TRBJ1-2, with D unclear. CDR3 length: 14 residues. Trimming pared 4 bases from V and 6 bases from J, leaving 15 bases between. Germline V gene sequence: CDR1 MGHDK, CDR2 SYGVNS. CDR3 loop: CASSGGIGDNGYTF. In DNA form, the CDR3 reads TGTGCCAGCAGTGGCGGGATTGGGGATAATGGCTACACCTTC.

The chain is built from TRBV3-1 (or the pseudogene TRBV3-2) and TRBJ1-1; D not certain. Germline V gene data show CDR1 as LGHDT and CDR2 as YNNKEL (reference sequence). This CDR3 comprises 15 residues. V lost 5 bases and J lost 1, with 14 bases in between. The DNA of the CDR3 is TGTGCCAGCAGCTCCCGAGCGACGGCGAACACTGAAGCTTTCTTT. This gives the protein CASSSRATANTEAFF.

V and J are TRBV15 and TRBJ2-7; D remains unclear. The germline V gene has CDR1 LNHNV and CDR2 YYDKDF (reference sequence). This CDR3 is built from 13 residues. The V gene lost 1 base and the J gene lost 5 bases, with 9 bases spanning the gap. CDR3 loop: CATSRAGVDEQYF. The CDR3 DNA sequence: TGTGCCACCAGCAGAGCTGGGGTGGACGAGCAGTACTTC.

The rearrangement joins TRBV19 to TRBJ1-2; unclear D gene. The CDR3 totals 14 residues. With 1 base removed from V and 4 bases from J, the gap between germline ends came to 10 bases. The V gene's germline CDR1 is LNHDA and CDR2 SQIVND (reference sequence). In nucleotides, the CDR3 is TGTGCCAGTAGTATAGTAGAAGGCGGCTATGGCTACACCTTC. This translates into CASSIVEGGYGYTF.

This clone was seen a handful of times. This chain links TRBV28 with TRBJ1-2; a weak D match, TRBD1 (6 bases). Trimming left V 3 bases short and J 4 bases short, with 12 bases between. The CDR3 covers 14 residues. From germline, CDR1 is MDHEN and CDR2 SYDVKM. The CDR3 nucleotides are TGTGCCAGCAGTTTGGCGGACAGCCTCTATGGCTACACCTTC. As protein: CASSLADSLYGYTF.

The V gene is TRBV11-2, the J gene TRBJ2-7; 14 bases are a match to TRBD2. CDR3 length: 17 residues. In germline, CDR1 is SGHAT, CDR2 FQNNGV. Trimming took 6 bases from V and 0 from J; bases not matched to a gene: 7. As DNA, the CDR3 is TGTGCCAGCAGACCGTGGACTAGCGGGAGGAGCTCCTACGAGCAGTACTTC. Translated, it gives CASRPWTSGRSSYEQYF.

This clone was counted a single time. The rearrangement joins TRBV28 to TRBJ2-1; D perhaps matches TRBD1 (5 bases). V lost 7 bases and J 5 bases, leaving 9 bases between the germline ends. The CDR3 runs 12 residues. The germline CDR1 and CDR2 sequences are MDHEN and SYDVKM. CDR3 sequence: CASTGLHNEQFF. The DNA of the CDR3 is TGTGCCAGCACAGGGCTCCACAATGAGCAGTTCTTC. The full variable domain, in which reference TRBV28 and TRBJ2-1 provide the parts outside the CDR3, is DVKVTQSSRYLVKRTGEKVFLECVQDMDHENMFWYRQDPGLGLRLIYFSYDVKMKEKGDIPEGYSVSREKKERFSLILESASTNQTSMYLCASTGLHNEQFFGPGTRLTVL.

The V call is TRBV7-9, the J call TRBJ2-1, with 11 bases that match TRBD2. The CDR3 totals 15 residues. Germline loops: CDR1 SEHNR, CDR2 FQNEAQ (reference sequence). The V gene end was trimmed by 5 bases and the J gene end by 6 bases; junction bases not matched to a gene: 6. DNA for the CDR3: TGTGCCAGCAGCCGGGGGACTAGCGGATTCAATGAGCAGTTCTTC. Protein sequence: CASSRGTSGFNEQFF.

The chain is built from TRBV12-3 or TRBV12-4 and TRBJ1-1; D uncertain. The CDR3 spans 12 residues. V lost 9 bases and J 8 bases, leaving 16 bases between the germline ends. The CDR3 region has the DNA TGTGCCAGTACGACATTTGCTATAGAAGCTTTCTTT. Protein: CASTTFAIEAFF.

The rearrangement joins TRBV4-2 to TRBJ1-3, with D possibly matching TRBD1 (6 bases). The CDR3 extends over 14 amino acids. V was pared by 4 bases and J by 2 bases, with 9 bases between. Germline lookup yields CDR1 LGHNA and CDR2 YNFKEQ. The CDR3 region is CASSLGQTGNTIYF. The DNA for the CDR3 is TGTGCCAGCAGCCTTGGACAGACTGGAAACACCATATATTTT.

This clone was seen only once. The gene calls are TRBV4-1 and TRBJ2-2; TRBD2 might be the D (6 bases). CDR1 is MGHRA and CDR2 is YSYEKL in the germline V gene. V was pared by 4 bases and J by 4 bases, with 19 bases between. CDR3 length equals 17 residues. This CDR3 reads CASSLFRLGTATGELFF. In DNA form, the CDR3 reads TGCGCCAGCAGCCTGTTCCGCCTGGGGACTGCCACCGGGGAGCTGTTTTTT.

V and J are TRBV18 and TRBJ2-7, with TRBD1 matching over 8 bases. The CDR3 is 13 amino acids. Germline V lookup: CDR1 KGHSH, CDR2 LQKENI. Unmatched junction bases numbered 2, after V lost 5 bases and J lost 2 bases. The CDR3 sequence is CASSSDRAYEQYF. The CDR3 nucleotides read TGTGCCAGCTCATCGGACAGGGCCTACGAGCAGTACTTC.